Shown below are 5 T cell receptor beta chains from a single sample sequenced in a study of PD-1 blockade in classical Hodgkin lymphoma. Documented time point: cycle 4 day 1 (C4D1), after more than five weeks of nivolumab. Each patient experienced a relapse that followed autologous stem cell transplantation, and brentuximab vedotin exposure varied. TCRdb keeps only in-frame clones here, not all; method: immunoSEQ multiplex PCR. Of 90,000 to 100,000 clones in the sample, roughly 78% were seen once. The sample in question was peripheral blood mononuclear cells (PBMCs), obtained before the fourth cycle of nivolumab. The origin of the receptors is a human donor with classical Hodgkin lymphoma.

The chain carries TRBV18 and TRBJ2-5; TRBD2 aligns across 9 bases. The DNA end is more similar to TRBJ2-7, so the J call may be wrong. Germline CDR1 and CDR2: KGHSH and LQKENI. The length of the CDR3 is 14 residues. The CDR3 DNA sequence: TGTGCCAGCAGATTAGCGGGAGCGTCCTACGAGCAGTACTTC. Protein sequence: CASRLAGASYEQYF.

The table lists this clone with a count of one. CDR3 residues: CASSYIFGGGTDTQYF. In DNA form, the CDR3 reads TGTGCCAGCAGTTACATTTTCGGGGGCGGCACAGATACGCAGTATTTT. The V call is TRBV6-5, the J call TRBJ2-3; D may correspond to TRBD1 or TRBD2 (6 bases each). Trimming stripped 2 bases from V and 1 base from J, with 13 bases between. CDR3 length: 16 amino acids. CDR1 is MNHEY and CDR2 is SVGAGI in the germline V gene.

This clone came up a few times. Different DNA sequences within this sample yield the same CDR3. This chain connects TRBV29-1 to TRBJ1-1, with 7 bases fitting TRBD1. V gave up 6 bases and J gave up 7 bases; unmatched junction bases: 32. Germline V gene lookup returns CDR1 SQVTM and CDR2 ANQGSEA. The CDR3 covers 20 residues. The CDR3 sequence is CSVVLRPGQQFLDAEGEAFF. Here the CDR3 DNA reads TGCAGCGTAGTACTACGACCGGGACAGCAGTTCCTAGATGCTGAAGGTGAAGCTTTCTTT.

The gene calls are TRBV5-1 and TRBJ1-2; the D is unclear. CDR1 and CDR2 from the germline V gene are SGHRS and YFSETQ. The CDR3 is 13 residues long. The V gene lost 0 bases and the J gene lost 2 bases, with 5 bases spanning the gap. The CDR3 DNA reads as TGCGCCAGCAGCTTGGATGTGAACTATGGCTACACCTTC. This gives the protein CASSLDVNYGYTF. Complete variable domain (other parts from reference TRBV5-1 and TRBJ1-2): KAGVTQTPRYLIKTRGQQVTLSCSPISGHRSVSWYQQTPGQGLQFLFEYFSETQRNKGNFPGRFSGRQFSNSRSEMNVSTLELGDSALYLCASSLDVNYGYTFGSGTRLTVV.

V usage is TRBV10-3 and J usage is TRBJ1-2, with 9 bases identical to TRBD1. The CDR3 covers 13 residues. The germline V gene encodes CDR1 ENHRY and CDR2 SYGVKD. After removal of 3 bases from V and 5 bases from J, the junction contained 1 base not matched to a gene. The DNA for the CDR3 is TGTGCCATCAGTGACGGGACAGGGTATGGCTACACCTTC. Encoded protein: CAISDGTGYGYTF.